The rows below give T cell receptor beta chains drawn from one sample of a study of shared clonotypes between healthy human individuals. Method: immunoSEQ multiplex PCR; TCRdb's copy keeps in-frame clones and lacks some. The sample records hundreds of thousands of clones, about 80% being singletons. Input material: memory CD4+ T cells sorted from blood. These receptors all stem from a young woman in good health. Both conserved end residues are part of each CDR3. The D gene is left open where the match is weak. The size entry is marked missing in some rows and otherwise reads once, few, many or a size class.

j_gene | abundance | v_gene | d_gene | CDR3nt | CDR3aa
TRBJ1-2 | NA | TRBV5-1 | NA | TGCGCCAGCAGCTTGGTTGCAGGGACCTATGGCTACACCTTC | CASSLVAGTYGYTF
TRBJ1-2 | NA | TRBV28 | NA | TGTGCCAGCAGGGTACAGGGTGGCTATGGCTACACCTTC | CASRVQGGYGYTF
TRBJ2-4 | few | TRBV2 | TRBD1 | TGTGCCAGCAGTCTACAGGGGGCTGGAAACATTCAGTACTTC | CASSLQGAGNIQYF
TRBJ2-4 | NA | TRBV5-1 | TRBD2 | TGCGCCAGCAGCTTGGCGCTAGCGGGGGACAAAAACATTCAGTACTTC | CASSLALAGDKNIQYF
TRBJ2-7 | NA | TRBV20-1 | NA | TGCAGTGCCTTAAGAACCTACGAGCAGTACTTC | CSALRTYEQYF
TRBJ2-3 | NA | TRBV7-2 | NA | TGTGCCAGCAGCTTCGGGTCGTACACAGATACGCAGTATTTT | CASSFGSYTDTQYF
TRBJ1-1 | NA | TRBV5-1 | NA | TGCGCCAGCAGCGGACAGACGACGACTGAAGCTTTCTTT | CASSGQTTTEAFF
TRBJ2-6 | NA | TRBV28 | TRBD1 | TGTGCCAGCAGTATTGCGGGACAGGGCTCTGGGGCCAACGTCCTGACTTTC | CASSIAGQGSGANVLTF
TRBJ1-3 | NA | TRBV19 | NA | TGTGCCAGTAGTCCCCCGGGGAGCTCTGGAAACACCATATATTTT | CASSPPGSSGNTIYF
TRBJ1-4 | many | TRBV4-1 | NA | TGCGCCAGCAGCCAAGATCCAGGGCAGCCTAATGAAAAACTGTTTTTT | CASSQDPGQPNEKLFF
TRBJ2-7 | once | TRBV19 | NA | TGTGCCAGTAGTATGAGGGGATATTACGAGCAGTACTTC | CASSMRGYYEQYF
TRBJ1-2 | NA | TRBV14 | NA | TGTGCCAGCAGCCTCACGGGCCTTATCTCCTATGGCTACACCTTC | CASSLTGLISYGYTF
TRBJ2-7 | few | TRBV18 | TRBD2 | TGTGCCAGCTCACCACCGGGACTAGCGGGAGCTTACGAGCAGTACTTC | CASSPPGLAGAYEQYF
TRBJ2-1 | NA | TRBV11-1 | NA | TGTGCCAGCAGCTTAACCAGGGATGGTGAGCAGTTCTTC | CASSLTRDGEQFF
TRBJ2-2 | NA | TRBV6-1 | TRBD2 | TGTGCCAGCAGGGCCAGCGGGAGGGTGCCCGGGGAGCTGTTTTTT | CASRASGRVPGELFF
TRBJ2-3 | NA | TRBV30 | TRBD2 | TGTGCCTGGAGCCGCACATCAGCGGGAGACGGCGATACGCAGTATTTT | CAWSRTSAGDGDTQYF
TRBJ1-4 | NA | TRBV28 | NA | TGTGCCAGCAGTTTACCCAGGCTGTTTAATGAAAAACTGTTTTTT | CASSLPRLFNEKLFF
TRBJ1-2 | few | TRBV4-1 | NA | TGCGCCAGCAGCCAAGATTTAGGCTACACCTTC | CASSQDLGYTF
TRBJ2-2 | few | TRBV28 | NA | TGTGCCAGCAGTTTTCCGAGGGCTGCCGGGGAGCTGTTTTTT | CASSFPRAAGELFF
TRBJ2-7 | NA | TRBV11-2 | TRBD2 | TGTGCCAGCGGGGCTAGCGGCCCATACGAGCAGTACTTC | CASGASGPYEQYF
TRBJ2-2 | NA | TRBV19 | NA | TGTGCCAGTAGTATTGTGTGGGAGGCCGGGGAGCTGTTTTTT | CASSIVWEAGELFF
TRBJ1-1 | NA | TRBV7-9 | NA | TGTGCCAGCAGCTTAGCGCAGGGGACTGAAGCTTTCTTT | CASSLAQGTEAFF
TRBJ2-1 | NA | TRBV2 | NA | TGTGCCAGCATTGGGGACATCCACAATGAGCAGTTCTTC | CASIGDIHNEQFF
TRBJ2-1 | NA | TRBV28 | TRBD1 | TGTGCCAGCAGTTTCCTTATGGGCAGGGGGTCCTACAATGAGCAGTTCTTC | CASSFLMGRGSYNEQFF
TRBJ1-2 | NA | TRBV28 | TRBD1 | TGTGCCAGCAGTTTAATAGCGGGACAGGGCACCTACACCTTC | CASSLIAGQGTYTF
TRBJ2-7 | NA | TRBV27 | NA | TGTGCCAGCAGTTTCTTGGGGGGCGGAATCTCCTACGAGCAGTACTTC | CASSFLGGGISYEQYF
TRBJ2-3 | NA | TRBV28 | TRBD1 | TGTGCCAGCAGCCGGGACAGGCCGGTAGGAGATACGCAGTATTTT | CASSRDRPVGDTQYF
TRBJ2-1 | NA | TRBV10-2 | TRBD2 | TGCGCCAGCAGACCGGGACTAGCGGGGGCCAATGAGCAGTTCTTC | CASRPGLAGANEQFF
TRBJ1-6 | once | TRBV29-1 | NA | TGCAGCGTTAGTGAGAGCGCGGATTCACCCCTCCACTTT | CSVSESADSPLHF
TRBJ2-2 | NA | TRBV14 | NA | TGTGCCAGCAGCCCCAACTTCGCCCTGACCTTTGGTACCGGGGAGCTGTTTTTT | CASSPNFALTFGTGELFF
TRBJ2-7 | NA | TRBV5-1 | TRBD2 | TGCGCCAGCAGAGCGGGAGATTACTACGAGCAGTACTTC | CASRAGDYYEQYF
TRBJ1-1 | NA | TRBV7-9 | NA | TGTGCCAGCAGATCTTCAGGGCCCACTGAAGCTTTCTTT | CASRSSGPTEAFF
TRBJ1-5 | NA | TRBV19 | NA | TGTGCCAGCGACATGACAGCGCATAGCAATCAGCCCCAGCATTTT | CASDMTAHSNQPQHF
TRBJ2-2 | NA | TRBV10-2 | NA | TGCGCCAGCACGCCCGGAGGTTCTATCGGGGAGCTGTTTTTT | CASTPGGSIGELFF
TRBJ2-1 | NA | TRBV10-2 | NA | TGCGCCACCTCCCCCTCCGGGGATCGTGAGCAGTTCTTC | CATSPSGDREQFF
TRBJ1-4 | NA | TRBV7-9 | NA | TGTGCCAGCAGCCCGACAGGCGGGGTGGGTGAAAAACTGTTTTTT | CASSPTGGVGEKLFF
TRBJ2-5 | NA | TRBV5-4 | NA | TGTGCCAGCAGCTTCGAGGCATCAGAGACCCAGTACTTC | CASSFEASETQYF
TRBJ1-5 | NA | TRBV19 | TRBD1 | TGTGCCAGTAGCTCGGACAGGGTGGATTGGTATGGCAATCAGCCCCAGCATTTT | CASSSDRVDWYGNQPQHF
TRBJ1-2 | NA | TRBV10-2 | NA | TGCGCCAGCAGTGATTTTGCCGGGGACTATGGCTACACCTTC | CASSDFAGDYGYTF
TRBJ2-7 | NA | TRBV19 | TRBD1 | TGTGCCAGTCGTCCACCGGGACAGAGCTACGAGCAGTACTTC | CASRPPGQSYEQYF
TRBJ2-5 | NA | TRBV5-1 | NA | TGCGCCAGCAACCCGGGTGGGGGGCAAGAGACCCAGTACTTC | CASNPGGGQETQYF
TRBJ1-4 | NA | TRBV2 | TRBD1 | TGTGCCAGCAGTTCCGGGACAGGGGCCTTTAATGAAAAACTGTTTTTT | CASSSGTGAFNEKLFF
TRBJ1-6 | NA | TRBV28 | TRBD1 | TGTGCCAGCAGGCTAAGGTCCGGGACAGGGTATAATTCACCCCTCCACTTT | CASRLRSGTGYNSPLHF
TRBJ1-5 | NA | TRBV19 | NA | TGTGCCAGTAGTCCCCCGGGTGGGCTCAATCAGCCCCAGCATTTT | CASSPPGGLNQPQHF
TRBJ1-1 | NA | TRBV28 | NA | TGTGCCAGCAGTTATGGTACTGAAGCTTTCTTT | CASSYGTEAFF
TRBJ2-7 | few | TRBV28 | TRBD1 | TGTGCCAGCAGTTTATTAGAAGGGACAGGGGCCTACGAGCAGTACTTC | CASSLLEGTGAYEQYF
TRBJ1-2 | NA | TRBV2 | TRBD1 | TGTGCCAGCAGTGAAAACAACAGGGGCTATGGCTACACCTTC | CASSENNRGYGYTF
TRBJ2-6 | NA | TRBV18 | NA | TGTGCCAGCTCACCACCGGCTGGGGGGGCCAACGTCCTGACTTTC | CASSPPAGGANVLTF
TRBJ1-5 | NA | TRBV19 | NA | TGTGCCAGTACCTATGGGGACCGGTACAATCAGCCCCAGCATTTT | CASTYGDRYNQPQHF
TRBJ1-4 | NA | TRBV28 | NA | TGTGCCAGCAGAACCAGGACTGCCGGTGATGAAAAACTGTTTTTT | CASRTRTAGDEKLFF
TRBJ2-2 | NA | TRBV10-1 | TRBD2 | TGCGCCAGCAGTCCTTCTAGCGGGAACACCGGGGAGCTGTTTTTT | CASSPSSGNTGELFF
TRBJ1-2 | once | TRBV6-5 | NA | TGTGCCAGCAGCAGGGACAAGTATGGCTACACCTTC | CASSRDKYGYTF
TRBJ2-7 | NA | TRBV2 | NA | TGTGCCAGCAGTGAGTCCCGGGCAGGGGGGACCTACGAGCAGTACTTC | CASSESRAGGTYEQYF